The next 26 T cell receptor beta chains were all read from a single sample in a study of blood T cell repertoires in COVID-19. Clones were read by immunoSEQ multiplex PCR, and TCRdb kept only the in-frame ones, dropping some. The sample lists roughly 70,000 clones; 70% to 90% were seen once. Sequencing was carried out using peripheral blood. All receptors come from a woman aged 70-85 years with acute or convalescent COVID-19.

The V call is TRBV9, the J call TRBJ1-1, with 9 bases that match TRBD1. The CDR3 has 15 amino acids. Trimming cost V 1 base and J 3 bases; bases outside gene matches: 4. CDR1 is SGDLS and CDR2 is YYNGEE in the germline V gene. The CDR3: CASSVFDRGDTEAFF. The CDR3 DNA reads as TGTGCCAGCAGCGTATTCGACAGGGGGGACACTGAAGCTTTCTTT. Full variable domain (remainder filled in from reference TRBV9 and TRBJ1-1): DSGVTQTPKHLITATGQRVTLRCSPRSGDLSVYWYQQSLDQGLQFLIQYYNGEERAKGNILERFSAQQFPDLHSELNLSSLELGDSALYFCASSVFDRGDTEAFFGQGTRLTVV.

The genes are TRBV29-1 and TRBJ1-1, with D hard to call. The V end lost 5 bases, the J end lost 1 base, and 11 bases lay between the germline ends. This CDR3 is built from 13 residues. The germline gives CDR1 SQVTM, CDR2 ANQGSEA. The chain's CDR3 is CSVQRVQNTEAFF. The CDR3 DNA follows: TGCAGCGTTCAGCGGGTCCAGAACACTGAAGCTTTCTTT.

The chain has TRBV6-5 and TRBJ1-5; D remains ambiguous. In germline, CDR1 is MNHEY, CDR2 SVGAGI. With 6 bases removed from V and 3 bases from J, the gap between germline ends came to 15 bases. The CDR3 is made up of 15 amino acids. For the CDR3, the DNA is TGTGCCAGCAGGAAAGAGCCGAGCTCCAATCAGCCCCAGCATTTT. Translation gives CASRKEPSSNQPQHF.

This clone was counted once. This chain uses TRBV5-1 with TRBJ2-3; 9 bases are a match to TRBD1. Germline CDR1 reads SGHRS; CDR2 reads YFSETQ. Trimming cost V 4 bases and J 4 bases; bases outside gene matches: 10. The CDR3 is made up of 16 amino acids. The CDR3 reads CASSVGQGKYADTQYF. The CDR3 DNA sequence: TGCGCCAGCAGCGTGGGACAGGGAAAATACGCAGATACGCAGTATTTT. The full variable domain, with the rest looked up from reference TRBV5-1 and TRBJ2-3, is KAGVTQTPRYLIKTRGQQVTLSCSPISGHRSVSWYQQTPGQGLQFLFEYFSETQRNKGNFPGRFSGRQFSNSRSEMNVSTLELGDSALYLCASSVGQGKYADTQYFGPGTRLTVL.

J is TRBJ2-5 and V is TRBV7-6; 12 bases align to TRBD2. CDR3 length equals 16 residues. V was clipped by 5 bases and J by 7 bases; unmatched bases: 11. Germline assignment: CDR1 SGHVS and CDR2 FNYEAQ. In DNA form, the CDR3 reads TGTGCCAGCAGCCTGGGACTAGCGGGTCTGAGGGGGACCCAGTACTTC. Translating gives CASSLGLAGLRGTQYF.

V is TRBV19 and J is TRBJ1-2; the match to TRBD1 covers 7 bases. Trimming at V came to 6 bases and at J to 2 bases, leaving 6 bases not matched to a gene. The CDR3 has 14 amino acids. The germline gives CDR1 LNHDA, CDR2 SQIVND (reference sequence). CDR3 sequence (DNA): TGTGCCAGTAGGATCGAACAGGGGAACTATGGCTACACCTTC. Its protein product is CASRIEQGNYGYTF.

This chain connects TRBV7-9 to TRBJ2-7; possibly TRBD2 for D (6 bases). This CDR3 contains 13 residues. Germline lookup yields CDR1 SEHNR and CDR2 FQNEAQ (reference sequence). Trimming pared 5 bases from V and 3 bases from J, leaving 11 bases between. This CDR3 is CASSDDGGYEQYF. The CDR3 DNA follows: TGTGCCAGCAGCGACGACGGGGGCTACGAGCAGTACTTC.

The chain couples TRBV5-1 to TRBJ1-4; possible D gene TRBD1, 5 bases. The CDR3 has 15 amino acids. The V gene lost 0 bases and the J gene lost 8 bases, with 14 bases spanning the gap. Germline lookup yields CDR1 SGHRS and CDR2 YFSETQ. CDR3 nucleotide sequence: TGCGCCAGCAGCTTGGAGGGGTCCAGAGGAGAAAAACTGTTTTTT. It translates to CASSLEGSRGEKLFF.

The V gene is TRBV6-2 or TRBV6-3, the J gene TRBJ2-7; 7 bases match TRBD2. The CDR3 runs 15 residues. Trimming cost V 4 bases and J 4 bases; bases outside gene matches: 10. Per the germline V gene, CDR1 is MNHEY and CDR2 is SVGEGT. DNA for the CDR3: TGTGCCAGCAGTTCCCCCGGCGGGAGTGTGTACGAGCAGTACTTC. Translating gives CASSSPGGSVYEQYF.

V and J are TRBV10-3 and TRBJ2-2, with D uncertain. Trimming removed 5 bases from V and 0 bases from J, with 10 bases in between. Germline V gene sequence: CDR1 ENHRY, CDR2 SYGVKD. The CDR3 runs 15 residues. The CDR3 nucleotides are TGTGCCATCAGTTTGGGCGCCCCGAACACCGGGGAGCTGTTTTTT. Its protein product is CAISLGAPNTGELFF.

In its sample, this clone was seen a few times. The rearrangement joins TRBV28 to TRBJ1-3, with D possibly TRBD1 on 5 matching bases. CDR1 is MDHEN and CDR2 is SYDVKM in the germline V gene. The CDR3 has 17 residues. V lost 6 bases and J 0 bases, leaving 18 bases between the germline ends. CDR3 bases: TGTGCCAGCAGCTTTGGGGGGTCCGTACACTCTGGAAACACCATATATTTT. It translates to CASSFGGSVHSGNTIYF. The entire variable domain, with the rest obtained from reference TRBV28 and TRBJ1-3, is as follows: DVKVTQSSRYLVKRTGEKVFLECVQDMDHENMFWYRQDPGLGLRLIYFSYDVKMKEKGDIPEGYSVSREKKERFSLILESASTNQTSMYLCASSFGGSVHSGNTIYFGEGSWLTVV.

V usage is TRBV18 and J usage is TRBJ1-2; D remains unclear. Trimming pared 2 bases from V and 2 bases from J, leaving 6 bases between. Germline CDR1 KGHSH, CDR2 LQKENI. The CDR3 runs to 13 residues. CDR3 sequence reads: CASSPSVNYGYTF. DNA for the CDR3: TGTGCCAGCTCACCATCAGTCAACTATGGCTACACCTTC.

This clone occurred once. This chain connects TRBV4-1 to TRBJ2-7; 8 nucleotides agree with TRBD1. The length of the CDR3 is 15 residues. CDR1 MGHRA and CDR2 YSYEKL come from the germline V gene. After removal of 5 bases from V and 2 bases from J, the junction contained 8 bases not matched to a gene. The CDR3 sequence is CASSNPQGGTYEQYF. CDR3 in DNA: TGCGCCAGCAGCAACCCACAGGGGGGAACCTACGAGCAGTACTTC.

This sequence joins TRBV11-2 and TRBJ1-6; a possible D gene is TRBD1 (5 bases). Trimming took off 0 bases at V and 10 bases at J, with 13 bases between the two ends. CDR1 and CDR2 from the germline V gene are SGHAT and FQNNGV. CDR3 length: 15 residues. The CDR3 region is CASSLEAGLWSPLHF. The CDR3 bases are TGTGCCAGCAGCTTAGAAGCAGGGCTATGGTCACCCCTCCACTTT.

The gene calls are TRBV11-2 and TRBJ2-4; D perhaps matches TRBD2 (7 bases). The CDR3 has 17 amino acids. CDR1 is SGHAT, CDR2 FQNNGV, per germline. V was trimmed by 7 bases and J by 0 bases, leaving 19 bases between them. CDR3 DNA: TGTGCCAGCACCCCAAGGGGGGGAGTAATAGCCAAAAACATTCAGTACTTC. Translating gives CASTPRGGVIAKNIQYF.

The rearrangement links TRBV7-6 to TRBJ2-7, with 14 bases lining up with TRBD2. The CDR3 extends over 14 amino acids. CDR1 is SGHVS and CDR2 is FNYEAQ in the germline V gene. Trimming cost V 9 bases and J 3 bases; bases outside gene matches: 4. This CDR3 is CASVGLAGGYEQYF. The CDR3 coding sequence is TGTGCCAGTGTTGGACTAGCGGGAGGCTACGAGCAGTACTTC.

The chain employs TRBV5-4 and TRBJ2-5; D is possibly TRBD2 (5 bases). The CDR3 totals 14 residues. V was clipped by 4 bases and J by 1 base, with 11 bases between them. CDR1 and CDR2 (germline): SGHNT, YYREEE (reference sequence). This CDR3 reads CASSTGLGQETQYF. For the CDR3, the DNA is TGTGCCAGCAGCACCGGACTGGGCCAAGAGACCCAGTACTTC. Drawing the rest from reference TRBV5-4 and TRBJ2-5, the complete variable domain is ETGVTQSPTHLIKTRGQQVTLRCSSQSGHNTVSWYQQALGQGPQFIFQYYREEENGRGNFPPRFSGLQFPNYSSELNVNALELDDSALYLCASSTGLGQETQYFGPGTRLLVL.

This sequence joins TRBV10-3 and TRBJ1-5; no definite D call. The V gene lost 3 bases and the J gene lost 6 bases, with 6 bases spanning the gap. This CDR3 is 12 amino acids long. Germline CDR1 and CDR2: ENHRY and SYGVKD. CDR3 in DNA: TGTGCCATCAGTGAAGAGGGTCAGCCCCAGCATTTT. Residues: CAISEEGQPQHF.

The chain has TRBV13 and TRBJ2-3; D remains unclear. The CDR3 has 12 amino acids. Germline V CDR1 and CDR2: PRHDT, FYEKMQ (reference sequence). V lost 5 bases and J 5 bases, leaving 8 bases between the germline ends. The CDR3: CASSLKRDTQYF. CDR3 DNA sequence: TGTGCCAGCAGCCTGAAGAGAGATACGCAGTATTTT.

This sequence joins TRBV19 and TRBJ1-5; perhaps TRBD1 as D (5 bases). This CDR3 is built from 14 residues. V was shortened by 2 bases and J by 4 bases, with 9 bases between the two germline ends. Per the germline V gene, CDR1 is LNHDA and CDR2 is SQIVND (reference sequence). The CDR3 bases are TGTGCCAGTAGTATAACCGGGGGAAATCAGCCCCAGCATTTT. Amino acids: CASSITGGNQPQHF. Looking up the rest from reference TRBV19 and TRBJ1-5 gives the full variable domain: DGGITQSPKYLFRKEGQNVTLSCEQNLNHDAMYWYRQDPGQGLRLIYYSQIVNDFQKGDIAEGYSVSREKKESFPLTVTSAQKNPTAFYLCASSITGGNQPQHFGDGTRLSIL.

This chain uses TRBV18 with TRBJ1-2, with 8 positions matching TRBD1. Germline loops: CDR1 KGHSH, CDR2 LQKENI. This CDR3 is 14 amino acids long. Losses at the gene ends were 4 bases for V and 4 bases for J; bases not matched to a gene: 5. The CDR3: CASSLGQGGYGYTF. The CDR3 nucleotides read TGTGCCAGCTCACTTGGACAGGGTGGCTATGGCTACACCTTC.

This rearrangement joins TRBV24-1 to TRBJ1-2; no reliable D call. Trimming removed 3 bases at V and 4 bases at J, with 11 bases between. The length of the CDR3 is 14 residues. The germline CDR1 and CDR2 sequences are KGHDR and SFDVKD. CDR3 nucleotides: TGTGCCACCAGTGATGAGCCTAACGTCTATGGCTACACCTTC. Amino acids: CATSDEPNVYGYTF.

The chain is built from TRBV5-1 and TRBJ1-2; TRBD1 matches at 7 bases. V was pared by 0 bases and J by 4 bases, with 6 bases of the junction left unmatched. The CDR3 length is 15 residues. CDR1 and CDR2 (germline): SGHRS, YFSETQ. The CDR3 DNA sequence: TGCGCCAGCAGCTTGGGTGGGACAGTCCTCTATGGCTACACCTTC. It yields the protein CASSLGGTVLYGYTF.

In DNA form, the CDR3 reads TGCAGCGTTGGAGCCAGCGGGGGGAACACCGGGGAGCTGTTTTTT. It encodes CSVGASGGNTGELFF. The chain carries TRBV29-1 and TRBJ2-2; 8 nucleotides agree with TRBD2. Unmatched junction bases numbered 5, after V lost 4 bases and J lost 1 base. Germline loops: CDR1 SQVTM, CDR2 ANQGSEA. CDR3 size: 15 residues.

The gene calls are TRBV19 and TRBJ1-1, with D possibly being TRBD1 (5 bases). The CDR3 runs to 15 residues. The germline V gene has CDR1 LNHDA and CDR2 SQIVND (reference sequence). V gave up 7 bases and J gave up 0 bases, with 15 bases separating them. The CDR3 spells CASMGREGVNTEAFF. The CDR3, as DNA: TGTGCCAGTATGGGCAGGGAAGGGGTGAACACTGAAGCTTTCTTT.

The rearrangement uses TRBV4-3 and TRBJ1-2, with a tentative D call TRBD1 (5 bases). CDR1 LGHNA and CDR2 YSLEER come from the germline V gene. CDR3 length: 15 amino acids. The V end lost 1 base, the J end lost 2 bases, and 11 bases lay between the germline ends. Here the CDR3 DNA reads TGCGCCAGCAGCCAAGTACTGGACATCAACTATGGCTACACCTTC. It is translated as CASSQVLDINYGYTF.